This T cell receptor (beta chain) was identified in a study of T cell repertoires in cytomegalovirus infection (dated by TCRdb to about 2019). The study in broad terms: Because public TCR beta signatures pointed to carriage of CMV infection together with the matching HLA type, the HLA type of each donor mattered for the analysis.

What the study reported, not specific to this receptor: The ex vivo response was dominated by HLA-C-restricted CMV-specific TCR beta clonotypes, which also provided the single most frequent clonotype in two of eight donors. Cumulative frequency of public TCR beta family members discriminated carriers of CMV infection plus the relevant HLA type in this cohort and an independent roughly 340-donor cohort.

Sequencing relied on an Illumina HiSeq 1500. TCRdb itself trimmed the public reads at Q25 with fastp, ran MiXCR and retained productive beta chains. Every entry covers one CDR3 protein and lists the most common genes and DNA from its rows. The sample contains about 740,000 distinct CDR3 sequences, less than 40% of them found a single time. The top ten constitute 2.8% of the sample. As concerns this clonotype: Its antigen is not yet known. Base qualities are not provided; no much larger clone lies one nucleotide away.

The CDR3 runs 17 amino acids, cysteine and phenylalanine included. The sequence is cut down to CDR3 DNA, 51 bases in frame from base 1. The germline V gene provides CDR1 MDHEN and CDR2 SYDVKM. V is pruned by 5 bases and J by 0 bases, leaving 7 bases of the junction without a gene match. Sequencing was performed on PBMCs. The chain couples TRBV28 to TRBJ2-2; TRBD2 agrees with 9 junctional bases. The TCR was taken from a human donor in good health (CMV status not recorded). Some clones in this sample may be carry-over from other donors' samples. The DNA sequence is TGTGCCAGCAGTGGGCTAGCGGGAACCGCGAACACCGGGGAGCTGTTTTTT. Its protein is CASSGLAGTANTGELFF.